What follows are 29 T cell receptor beta chains derived from one specimen sequenced in a study of cytomegalovirus exposure and HLA in healthy donors. The PCR used 60 Vbeta and 13 Jbeta primers. Assay used: immunoSEQ multiplex PCR; TCRdb lists only in-frame clones, some missing. This table has 150,000 or so clones, approximately 70% appearing once. Sequenced input: PBMCs. These receptors all come from a woman between 18 and 29 years old in good health and CMV-seronegative.

The chain uses TRBV18 and TRBJ1-2, with D possibly matching TRBD1 (5 bases). The CDR3 sequence is 14 residues long. Germline CDR1 reads KGHSH; CDR2 reads LQKENI. Deletions cut 4 bases from V and 3 bases from J, with 12 bases between. DNA of the CDR3: TGTGCCAGCTCACGGTCGGGGGGGGACTATGGCTACACCTTC. This encodes CASSRSGGDYGYTF.

The chain employs TRBV9 and TRBJ1-4; 8 positions match TRBD1. Germline V CDR1 and CDR2: SGDLS, YYNGEE. V was clipped by 2 bases and J by 8 bases; unmatched bases: 5. The CDR3 has 14 amino acids. CDR3 amino acids: CASSVGTGGEKLFF. The DNA of the CDR3 is TGTGCCAGCAGCGTCGGGACAGGCGGGGAAAAACTGTTTTTT.

The chain combines TRBV7-9 with TRBJ1-2, with D tentatively TRBD1 (6 bases). V was clipped by 5 bases and J by 6 bases, with 13 bases between them. The CDR3 spans 13 residues. In germline, CDR1 is SEHNR, CDR2 FQNEAQ (reference sequence). CDR3 sequence: CASSPWEGDGYTF. CDR3 coding DNA: TGTGCCAGCAGCCCCTGGGAGGGGGATGGCTACACCTTC.

The chain links TRBV7-2 to TRBJ1-4; D possibly corresponds to TRBD1 (5 bases). Germline V gene lookup returns CDR1 SGHTA and CDR2 FQGNSA. The CDR3 has 12 residues. Trimming pared 5 bases from V and 8 bases from J, leaving 9 bases between. The CDR3 DNA reads TGTGCCAGCAGCCGTGGGGGGGAAAAACTGTTTTTT. It translates to CASSRGGEKLFF. The whole variable domain, filled in from reference TRBV7-2 and TRBJ1-4, reads GAGVSQSPSNKVTEKGKDVELRCDPISGHTALYWYRQSLGQGLEFLIYFQGNSAPDKSGLPSDRFSAERTGGSVSTLTIQRTQQEDSAVYLCASSRGGEKLFFGSGTQLSVL.

The chain employs TRBV27 and TRBJ1-6; TRBD1 might be the D (6 bases). V lost 4 bases and J 8 bases, leaving 9 bases between the germline ends. CDR3 length: 13 residues. Germline V gene data show CDR1 as MNHEY and CDR2 as SMNVEV (reference sequence). CDR3 nucleotides: TGTGCCAGCAGTTGGACAGATGATTCACCCCTCCACTTT. Amino acid sequence: CASSWTDDSPLHF.

This chain links TRBV28 with TRBJ2-7; no definite D call. Germline V gene sequence: CDR1 MDHEN, CDR2 SYDVKM. Trimming stripped 2 bases from V and 1 base from J, with 9 bases between. The CDR3 has 14 residues. As DNA, the CDR3 is TGTGCCAGCAGTTTAGCAACAGCTTCCTACGAGCAGTACGTC. Amino acids: CASSLATASYEQYV.

The chain recombines TRBV5-5 with TRBJ1-5; D is undetermined. The V end lost 4 bases, the J end lost 5 bases, and 13 bases lay between the germline ends. The CDR3 length is 14 residues. CDR1 SGHKS and CDR2 YYEKEE come from the germline V gene (reference sequence). Here the CDR3 DNA reads TGTGCCAGCAGCCCGGAAGGGAGGTATCAGCCCCAGCATTTT. Its protein is CASSPEGRYQPQHF.

On this clone itself: A read error may account for a junction end that differs from germline. J is TRBJ1-3 and V is TRBV7-2, with 10 bases that match TRBD1. This CDR3 has 14 amino acids. Germline-derived CDR1 and CDR2 are SGHTA and FQGNSA. The CDR3 here is CASSLDGTGATGDF. The CDR3, as DNA: TGTGCCAGCAGCTTAGACGGGACAGGGGCTACCGGGGATTTT.

This clone was counted a few times. V gene TRBV10-3 combines with J gene TRBJ1-1, with a weak D call TRBD1 (5 bases). CDR1 and CDR2 from the germline V gene are ENHRY and SYGVKD. The CDR3 is 16 amino acids. V dropped 2 bases and J dropped 5 bases, with 18 bases sitting between them. This CDR3 is CAISESGTHRGTEAFF. The CDR3 bases are TGTGCCATCAGTGAGAGCGGGACCCACCGAGGGACTGAAGCTTTCTTT.

V and J are TRBV6-5 and TRBJ2-1; 13 bases fit TRBD2. The CDR3 runs 14 residues. J was trimmed by 5 bases and V by 6 bases; bases with no gene match: 1. Germline CDR1 reads MNHEY; CDR2 reads SVGAGI. The DNA of the CDR3 is TGTGCCAGCAGACTAGCGGGGGGGGACAATGAGCAGTTCTTC. It encodes CASRLAGGDNEQFF.

V gene TRBV4-3 combines with J gene TRBJ1-1, with 7 bases aligning to TRBD1. Germline CDR1 LGHNA, CDR2 YSLEER. After removal of 0 bases from V and 4 bases from J, the junction contained 5 bases not matched to a gene. The CDR3 is 15 amino acids. CDR3 in amino acids: CASSQDQGVFTEAFF. CDR3 coding DNA: TGCGCCAGCAGCCAAGATCAGGGGGTCTTCACTGAAGCTTTCTTT.

This sequence joins TRBV27 and TRBJ2-5, with D perhaps TRBD1 (8 bases). Trimming cost V 10 bases and J 4 bases, with 19 bases left between them. Germline V CDR1 and CDR2: MNHEY, SMNVEV (reference sequence). This CDR3 spans 14 amino acids. The CDR3 is CATSIQGEGETQYF. DNA of the CDR3: TGTGCCACCTCGATACAGGGGGAGGGAGAGACCCAGTACTTC.

This clone was seen more than once but under ten times. One end of the junction varies from germline; a read error may be responsible. The genes are TRBV5-3 and TRBJ2-6; TRBD1 agrees at 7 bases. TRBV5-3 is placed among ORFs of uncertain function. This CDR3 is 20 amino acids long. The CDR3 bases are TGTGCCAGAAGCTTGGCGTTTGGAACCGGGACAGAGCCTGGGGCCAACGGCCTGACTTTC. This translates into CARSLAFGTGTEPGANGLTF.

V and J are TRBV4-2 and TRBJ2-5; TRBD1 aligns across 7 bases. The germline V gene has CDR1 LGHNA and CDR2 YNFKEQ. The J segment lost 5 bases and the V segment lost 1 base, leaving 4 bases of the junction unmatched. The CDR3 is made up of 14 amino acids. This CDR3 reads CASSQGTGRETQYF. The CDR3 nucleotides read TGTGCCAGCAGCCAAGGGACAGGTCGGGAGACCCAGTACTTC.

This chain uses TRBV2 with TRBJ2-1, with D perhaps matching TRBD2 (6 bases). The CDR3 spans 15 residues. Between the trimmed V and J ends, which lost 6 bases and 0 bases, there was a span of 12 bases. Germline CDR1 is SNHLY and CDR2 is FYNNEI. Here the CDR3 reads CASRGTSSSYNEQFF. The DNA of the CDR3 is TGTGCCAGCAGGGGTACTAGCAGCTCCTACAATGAGCAGTTCTTC.

The CDR3 nucleotides read TGTGCCAGCAGTGCGGGACAGGGAAGGCAGCCCCAGCATTTT. It codes for CASSAGQGRQPQHF. This chain joins TRBV6-5 and TRBJ1-5; the match to TRBD1 covers 9 bases. Germline values: CDR1 MNHEY, CDR2 SVGAGI. The CDR3 is made up of 14 amino acids. With V trimmed by 5 bases and J by 7 bases, 6 bases remained unmatched.

This clone was detected only once. The chain carries TRBV6-1 and TRBJ2-7; perhaps TRBD1 as D (5 bases). CDR1 and CDR2 from the germline V gene are MNHNS and SASEGT. Trimming cost V 2 bases and J 3 bases, with 5 bases left between them. There are 12 residues in the CDR3. CDR3 bases: TGTGCCAGCAGTGAAAGGGGCTACGAGCAGTACTTC. Protein product: CASSERGYEQYF.

This clone was picked up a small number of times. The genes are TRBV28 and TRBJ1-5; no reliable D call. The V gene's germline CDR1 is MDHEN and CDR2 SYDVKM. Trimming cost V 7 bases and J 1 base, with 11 bases left between them. This CDR3 comprises 14 residues. This chain's CDR3 is CASKGPGSNQPQHF. CDR3 sequence (DNA): TGTGCCAGCAAAGGTCCCGGGAGCAATCAGCCCCAGCATTTT.

This clone was detected only a few times. The chain couples TRBV4-1 to TRBJ1-3; D is unclear. CDR3 length: 15 residues. V was shortened by 1 base and J by 1 base, with 8 bases between the two germline ends. Per the germline V gene, CDR1 is MGHRA and CDR2 is YSYEKL. CDR3 sequence (DNA): TGCGCCAGCAGCCAAGTAGGAGTGTCTGGAAACACCATATATTTT. This sequence encodes CASSQVGVSGNTIYF.

The chain joins TRBV5-1 to TRBJ1-2, with 7 nucleotides matching TRBD1. The junction had 3 bases not matched to a gene; V was cut back by 4 bases and J by 3 bases. This CDR3 contains 13 residues. The germline CDR1 and CDR2 sequences are SGHRS and YFSETQ. The CDR3 is CASSADRDYGYTF. DNA for the CDR3: TGCGCCAGCAGCGCAGACAGGGACTATGGCTACACCTTC. Drawing the rest from reference TRBV5-1 and TRBJ1-2, the complete variable domain is KAGVTQTPRYLIKTRGQQVTLSCSPISGHRSVSWYQQTPGQGLQFLFEYFSETQRNKGNFPGRFSGRQFSNSRSEMNVSTLELGDSALYLCASSADRDYGYTFGSGTRLTVV.

The chain has TRBV6-5 and TRBJ1-1; the match to TRBD1 covers 7 bases. The CDR3 is 15 amino acids. Looked up from germline, CDR1 is MNHEY and CDR2 is SVGAGI. The V and J ends lost 0 bases and 3 bases, in that order; junction bases with no gene match: 4. The CDR3 sequence: CASSYSSQGDTEAFF. The DNA of the CDR3 is TGTGCCAGCAGTTACTCGAGCCAGGGGGACACTGAAGCTTTCTTT.

There are a few counts of this clone. V usage is TRBV25-1 and J usage is TRBJ2-2; D is ambiguous. The CDR3 runs to 12 residues. CDR1 and CDR2 from the germline V gene are MGHDK and SYGVNS. Trimming stripped 3 bases from V and 6 bases from J, with 5 bases between. The CDR3 nucleotides read TGTGCCAGCAGTGACTGGCCCGGGGAGCTGTTTTTT. Residues: CASSDWPGELFF.

A few counts support this clone. The chain combines TRBV29-1 with TRBJ1-1; D may be TRBD1 (5 bases). This CDR3 has 13 amino acids. Per the germline V gene, CDR1 is SQVTM and CDR2 is ANQGSEA. The germline V and J ends were trimmed by 4 bases and 0 bases, with 9 bases remaining between them. DNA for the CDR3: TGCAGCGTTGGGGGCAATATGAACACTGAAGCTTTCTTT. It translates to CSVGGNMNTEAFF.

This clone was recorded a few times. The chain uses TRBV10-3 and TRBJ2-1, with 12 bases that match TRBD2. Losses at the gene ends were 3 bases for V and 2 bases for J; bases not matched to a gene: 5. This CDR3 spans 17 amino acids. From germline, CDR1 is ENHRY and CDR2 SYGVKD. CDR3 nucleotide sequence: TGTGCCATCAGTGACTGGACTAGCGGGGCGACCTACAATGAGCAGTTCTTC. It encodes CAISDWTSGATYNEQFF.

The J gene is TRBJ1-2, the V gene TRBV5-6, with a tentative D call TRBD1 (5 bases). The CDR3 covers 13 residues. Germline V CDR1 and CDR2: SGHDT, YYEEEE. V lost 0 bases and J lost 7, with 10 bases in between. The CDR3 bases are TGTGCCAGCAGCTTGGTTGCGGGGGGTGGCTACACCTTC. Translating gives CASSLVAGGGYTF.

The sample holds one count of this clone. The chain has TRBV6-5 and TRBJ2-5, with D perhaps matching TRBD2 (5 bases). The CDR3 runs to 16 residues. V lost 0 bases and J 4 bases, leaving 15 bases between the germline ends. Germline CDR1 reads MNHEY; CDR2 reads SVGAGI. CDR3 DNA: TGTGCCAGCAGTTACTCGCGGGCGACTTGGGGAGAGACCCAGTACTTC. Amino acids: CASSYSRATWGETQYF.

In its sample, this clone was seen a few times. The rearrangement uses TRBV5-1 and TRBJ2-1, with D possibly matching TRBD1 (6 bases). The CDR3 is made up of 14 amino acids. Germline-derived CDR1 and CDR2 are SGHRS and YFSETQ. V lost 3 bases and J lost 7, with 14 bases in between. In nucleotides, the CDR3 is TGCGCCAGCAGCTGGGGGACGAGGGGGAATGAGCAGTTCTTC. Residues: CASSWGTRGNEQFF.

This clone came up a few times. This chain links TRBV27 with TRBJ1-4; D gene unclear. This CDR3 has 13 residues. The germline V gene has CDR1 MNHEY and CDR2 SMNVEV (reference sequence). The germline V and J ends were trimmed by 0 bases and 6 bases, with 5 bases remaining between them. The CDR3 loop is CASSLSYYEKLFF. The CDR3 DNA reads as TGTGCCAGCAGTTTATCGTATTATGAAAAACTGTTTTTT.

This clone was seen once. The rearrangement uses TRBV5-4 and TRBJ1-1; D gene uncertain. Trimming stripped 4 bases from V and 3 bases from J, with 10 bases between. The germline V gene encodes CDR1 SGHNT and CDR2 YYREEE (reference sequence). CDR3 size: 13 residues. CDR3 sequence: CASSQPGYTEAFF. CDR3 nucleotides: TGTGCCAGCAGCCAACCCGGGTACACTGAAGCTTTCTTT.